This T cell receptor (beta chain) was identified in a study of blood T cell repertoires in COVID-19. The wider study: Sites across the United States, Italy and Spain contributed samples from acute and convalescent COVID-19. From T cells, B-cell-depleted T cells, or PBMCs came the material, which was cDNA or gDNA.

With 1 base clipped from V and 6 bases from J, the junction kept 7 bases outside the gene matches. The CDR3 is made up of 17 amino acids. From germline, CDR1 is SGHDN and CDR2 FVKESK. Original handling: Nucleated cell number was recorded as an estimate derived from reference gene primer amplification. Libraries were prepared by immunoSEQ multiplex PCR; TCRdb keeps only in-frame clonotypes and omits some of them. V and J calls and clone size are as listed in that table; D and trimming were resolved from the DNA. The table records 650,000 to 800,000 clones, 90% of them present only once. The sequence derives from a woman aged 18-29 years with acute or convalescent COVID-19. The chain couples TRBV14 to TRBJ2-1; 12 nucleotides agree with TRBD2. Source material: peripheral blood. The CDR3 here is CASSQGPLAGGLNEQFF. The CDR3 DNA sequence: TGTGCCAGCAGCCAAGGCCCCCTAGCGGGGGGGCTCAATGAGCAGTTCTTC.